A single sample is the source of the 26 T cell receptor beta chains below, sequenced in a study of blood T cell repertoires in COVID-19. Assay: immunoSEQ multiplex PCR; the TCRdb copy retains only in-frame clones and omits some. Of approximately 99,000 clones listed, around 88% were seen once; the top ten hold roughly 2.1%. The sequenced sample consisted of peripheral blood. These receptors came from a man in his fifties or sixties with COVID-19, enrolled during active disease.

This sequence joins TRBV29-1 and TRBJ2-3; 13 nucleotides agree with TRBD2. V shed 7 bases, J shed 5 bases, and the junction held 9 bases outside the gene matches. In germline, CDR1 is SQVTM, CDR2 ANQGSEA. This CDR3 spans 15 amino acids. The chain's CDR3 is CSAATSGGTQDTQYF. The DNA of the CDR3 is TGCAGCGCCGCGACTAGCGGGGGGACGCAAGATACGCAGTATTTT.

Note on this clone: The junction shows a germline mismatch at one end, possibly a read error. V is TRBV18 and J is TRBJ1-6, with D perhaps TRBD1 (5 bases). Per the germline V gene, CDR1 is KGHSH and CDR2 is LQKENI. The length of the CDR3 is 17 residues. The CDR3 is CASSPQRQRLGNSPLHF. In DNA, the CDR3 is TGTGCCAGCTCCCCACAACGACAGAGACTAGGGAATTCACCCCTCCACTTT. Based on the CDR3 plus reference TRBV18 and TRBJ1-6, the full variable domain is NAGVMQNPRHLVRRRGQEARLRCSPMKGHSHVYWYRQLPEEGLKFMVYLQKENIIDESGMPKERFSAEFPKEGPSILRIQQVVRGDSAAYFCASSPQRQRLGNSPLHFGNGTRLTVT.

Points on this clone: The same CDR3 also results from other DNA sequences found in this sample. The chain carries TRBV9 and TRBJ1-1; 8 bases align to TRBD1. The CDR3 runs 13 residues. Germline trimming cut 2 bases from V and 4 bases from J; bases unmatched to any gene: 1. Germline V lookup: CDR1 SGDLS, CDR2 YYNGEE. CDR3 region: CASSVDRGTEAFF. The CDR3 DNA reads TGTGCCAGCAGCGTTGACAGGGGCACTGAAGCTTTCTTT.

The chain carries TRBV2 and TRBJ2-7, with a possible D match to TRBD2 (5 bases). V was cut by 2 bases and J by 6 bases, with 11 bases left in between. This CDR3 has 13 residues. Germline-derived CDR1 and CDR2 are SNHLY and FYNNEI. The DNA for the CDR3 is TGTGCCAGCAGTGAAACGTTAGCGACCGAGCAGTACTTC. It specifies CASSETLATEQYF.

This sequence joins TRBV5-4 and TRBJ1-2; TRBD1 agrees at 7 bases. Germline CDR1 reads SGHNT; CDR2 reads YYREEE (reference sequence). This CDR3 has 16 residues. V was pared by 3 bases and J by 0 bases, with 8 bases of the junction left unmatched. CDR3 loop: CASSSRKGAANYGYTF. The CDR3 DNA is TGTGCCAGCAGCTCCCGGAAGGGGGCCGCTAACTATGGCTACACCTTC.

The rearrangement links TRBV5-6 to TRBJ2-1; tentative D call: TRBD2 (5 bases). The CDR3 runs to 13 residues. Trimming pared 2 bases from V and 5 bases from J, leaving 8 bases between. CDR1 and CDR2 (germline): SGHDT, YYEEEE. CDR3: CASSLPGNNEQFF. Here the CDR3 DNA reads TGTGCCAGCAGCTTACCGGGGAACAATGAGCAGTTCTTC.

The J gene is TRBJ2-1, the V gene TRBV5-1; no clear D. Germline V gene lookup returns CDR1 SGHRS and CDR2 YFSETQ. V gave up 1 base and J gave up 0 bases, with 11 bases separating them. This CDR3 is built from 16 residues. CDR3: CASSLRETSSYNEQFF. The CDR3 nucleotides are TGCGCCAGCAGCTTGCGCGAAACGAGCTCCTACAATGAGCAGTTCTTC.

Only one count was recorded for this clone. The rearrangement uses TRBV19 and TRBJ2-1; 12 positions agree with TRBD2. The germline gives CDR1 LNHDA, CDR2 SQIVND (reference sequence). The trim removed 4 bases at V and 6 bases at J, leaving 4 bases unmatched. This CDR3 contains 15 residues. The CDR3 here is CASSTLAGGPNEQFF. For the CDR3, the DNA is TGTGCCAGTAGTACCCTAGCGGGGGGGCCCAATGAGCAGTTCTTC.

The chain joins TRBV9 to TRBJ2-1, with 12 bases lining up with TRBD2. The ends lost 3 bases at V and 7 bases at J; junction bases unmatched: 5. CDR1 is SGDLS, CDR2 YYNGEE, per germline. CDR3 length equals 15 residues. The CDR3: CASSGRLAGENEQFF. In DNA form, the CDR3 reads TGTGCCAGCAGCGGGCGACTAGCGGGAGAGAATGAGCAGTTCTTC.

The chain couples TRBV5-1 to TRBJ1-2; 8 nucleotides align to TRBD1. The CDR3 is 16 residues long. In germline, CDR1 is SGHRS, CDR2 YFSETQ. After removal of 4 bases from V and 3 bases from J, the junction contained 11 bases not matched to a gene. For the CDR3, the DNA is TGCGCCAGCAGCCCCGGACAGGGCCTCCTCTACTATGGCTACACCTTC. This codes for CASSPGQGLLYYGYTF.

The V call is TRBV2, the J call TRBJ2-2, with D unresolved. CDR1 is SNHLY, CDR2 FYNNEI, per germline. V was cut by 6 bases and J by 6 bases, with 5 bases left in between. The CDR3 is 11 amino acids. CDR3 amino acids: CASSRSGELFF. The CDR3 region has the DNA TGTGCCAGCAGCCGGTCCGGGGAGCTGTTTTTT. Using reference TRBV2 and TRBJ2-2 for the parts outside the CDR3, the full variable domain is EPEVTQTPSHQVTQMGQEVILRCVPISNHLYFYWYRQILGQKVEFLVSFYNNEISEKSEIFDDQFSVERPDGSNFTLKIRSTKLEDSAMYFCASSRSGELFFGEGSRLTVL.

In nucleotides, the CDR3 is TGTGCCAGCAGCGTACTAGCCCATGGCACAGATACGCAGTATTTT. This encodes CASSVLAHGTDTQYF. The chain recombines TRBV9 with TRBJ2-3, with TRBD2 as a possible D gene (5 bases). The CDR3 runs to 15 residues. Trimming shortened V by 1 base and J by 1 base, and 10 bases separated the two germline ends. The V gene's germline CDR1 is SGDLS and CDR2 YYNGEE.

The chain employs TRBV10-3 and TRBJ2-5; TRBD2 matches 10 bases. This CDR3 comprises 13 residues. J was trimmed by 4 bases and V by 7 bases; bases with no gene match: 3. The V gene's germline CDR1 is ENHRY and CDR2 SYGVKD. CDR3 amino acids: CAINPSGGETQYF. The CDR3 DNA reads as TGTGCCATCAACCCTAGCGGGGGAGAGACCCAGTACTTC.

The rearrangement links TRBV3-1 (or the pseudogene TRBV3-2) to TRBJ2-7; D possibly corresponds to TRBD2 (6 bases). V lost 0 bases, J lost 6 bases, and 6 bases lay in between. The CDR3 has 12 residues. Germline V gives CDR1 LGHDT, CDR2 YNNKEL (reference sequence). The CDR3 here is CASSQEGGEQYF. In DNA, the CDR3 is TGTGCCAGCAGCCAAGAGGGGGGCGAGCAGTACTTC.

The chain carries TRBV14 and TRBJ2-5; D is undetermined. The CDR3 runs to 13 residues. Trimming shortened V by 4 bases and J by 5 bases, and 11 bases separated the two germline ends. Germline V gene data show CDR1 as SGHDN and CDR2 as FVKESK. CDR3 sequence (DNA): TGTGCCAGCAGCCGATCGGAGTCGGAGACCCAGTACTTC. As protein: CASSRSESETQYF.

The genes are TRBV11-2 and TRBJ2-2; D may be TRBD1 (6 bases). CDR1 and CDR2 (germline): SGHAT, FQNNGV. V gave up 5 bases and J gave up 4 bases, with 23 bases separating them. CDR3 length: 18 residues. CDR3 in amino acids: CASSLRPPWTASTGELFF. CDR3 bases: TGTGCCAGCAGCCTTCGTCCCCCTTGGACAGCTAGCACCGGGGAGCTGTTTTTT.

The gene calls are TRBV5-1 and TRBJ2-5, with 7 bases fitting TRBD1. Germline V lookup: CDR1 SGHRS, CDR2 YFSETQ. CDR3 size: 15 residues. With V trimmed by 4 bases and J by 5 bases, 11 bases remained unmatched. CDR3 sequence (DNA): TGCGCCAGCAGCCAGACCGACAGGGCTCCGGAGACCCAGTACTTC. This encodes CASSQTDRAPETQYF. The whole variable domain, filled in from reference TRBV5-1 and TRBJ2-5, reads KAGVTQTPRYLIKTRGQQVTLSCSPISGHRSVSWYQQTPGQGLQFLFEYFSETQRNKGNFPGRFSGRQFSNSRSEMNVSTLELGDSALYLCASSQTDRAPETQYFGPGTRLLVL.

This chain uses TRBV5-1 with TRBJ1-1, with D hard to call. The V end lost 3 bases, the J end lost 0 bases, and 9 bases lay between the germline ends. CDR3 length equals 14 residues. CDR1 and CDR2 (germline): SGHRS, YFSETQ. The CDR3 loop reads CASSSDYLNTEAFF. The CDR3 nucleotides read TGCGCCAGCAGCTCGGACTATTTGAACACTGAAGCTTTCTTT.

This sequence joins TRBV7-2 and TRBJ1-4; a weak D match, TRBD1 (6 bases). The germline gives CDR1 SGHTA, CDR2 FQGNSA. This CDR3 comprises 14 residues. The V end was cut by 7 bases, the J end by 7 bases, with 16 bases between. The CDR3 here is CASTHGGGGEKLFF. CDR3 DNA: TGTGCCAGCACGCATGGCGGGGGCGGTGAAAAACTGTTTTTT.

The gene calls are TRBV2 and TRBJ2-7; D is ambiguous. Trimming cost V 6 bases and J 4 bases, with 10 bases left between them. Germline-derived CDR1 and CDR2 are SNHLY and FYNNEI. There are 12 residues in the CDR3. CDR3 nucleotides: TGTGCCAGCAGGGCACTCGGGTACGAGCAGTACTTC. The encoded protein is CASRALGYEQYF.

The chain's CDR3 is CASSPRSGLANTGELFF. The CDR3 DNA sequence: TGTGCCAGCAGCCCGCGATCGGGACTAGCGAACACCGGGGAGCTGTTTTTT. The chain uses TRBV11-2 and TRBJ2-2; the match to TRBD2 covers 8 bases. The CDR3 covers 17 residues. Germline-derived CDR1 and CDR2 are SGHAT and FQNNGV. V shed 5 bases, J shed 0 bases, and the junction held 8 bases outside the gene matches.

This clone came up a few times. The chain combines TRBV27 with TRBJ2-7, with 8 bases identical to TRBD1. Germline V gives CDR1 MNHEY, CDR2 SMNVEV (reference sequence). The CDR3 is 15 amino acids. After removal of 3 bases from V and 2 bases from J, the junction contained 6 bases not matched to a gene. CDR3 bases: TGTGCCAGCAGTTTCTCCGGACAGGGCGCCTACGAGCAGTACTTC. This sequence encodes CASSFSGQGAYEQYF.

The J gene is TRBJ1-2, the V gene TRBV3-1 (or the pseudogene TRBV3-2), with 8 bases lining up with TRBD1. The CDR3 has 15 residues. Trimming took 3 bases from V and 2 from J; bases not matched to a gene: 5. Germline loops: CDR1 LGHDT, CDR2 YNNKEL (reference sequence). The CDR3 nucleotides are TGTGCCAGCAGCCAGCCGGGACAGGTGAACTATGGCTACACCTTC. This codes for CASSQPGQVNYGYTF.

The rearrangement uses TRBV6-2 or TRBV6-3 and TRBJ1-1; TRBD1 might be the D (6 bases). This CDR3 region has 16 residues. Trimming cost V 6 bases and J 0 bases, with 17 bases left between them. Looked up from germline, CDR1 is MNHEY and CDR2 is SVGEGT. Written as DNA, the CDR3 is TGTGCCAGCAGCCCTACCGGGGACACTATGAACACTGAAGCTTTCTTT. Protein product: CASSPTGDTMNTEAFF.

This chain connects TRBV24-1 to TRBJ2-2; the match to TRBD1 covers 8 bases. V was pared by 9 bases and J by 2 bases, with 7 bases of the junction left unmatched. The germline gives CDR1 KGHDR, CDR2 SFDVKD. The CDR3 sequence is 15 residues long. CDR3 bases: TGTGCCACCGGGACAGGTCGACCAAACACCGGGGAGCTGTTTTTT. It encodes CATGTGRPNTGELFF.

This clone occurred once. V gene TRBV19 combines with J gene TRBJ1-6; 7 nucleotides agree with TRBD1. The CDR3 contains 14 residues. Germline loops: CDR1 LNHDA, CDR2 SQIVND (reference sequence). Trimming took 5 bases from V and 9 from J; bases not matched to a gene: 7. The chain's CDR3 is CASSARDSSSPLHF. The CDR3 region has the DNA TGTGCCAGTAGTGCCCGGGACAGTTCTTCACCCCTCCACTTT.